These 8 T cell receptor beta chains originate from one sample sequenced in a study of CD8 T cells in Susac syndrome. After extraction with the RNeasy kit, roughly 0.45 to 1 ug of the RNA was reverse transcribed using random hexamers. TCRdb re-derived calls from the immunoSEQ multiplex PCR reads in MiXCR, one entry per CDR3 protein. The sample carries some 260,000 distinct CDR3 sequences, 80% to 90% recorded once. Source material: CD8+ T cells from PBMCs. These receptors all come from a human donor with multiple sclerosis.

This clonotype is a singleton in its sample. The CDR3 bases are TGTGCCAGCAGCTCAGACAAGCAGTTCTTC. Translation: CASSSDKQFF. The rearrangement links TRBV7-9 to TRBJ2-1; unclear D gene. The CDR3 sequence is 10 residues long. The V gene's germline CDR1 is SEHNR and CDR2 FQNEAQ (reference sequence). The V and J ends lost 4 bases and 11 bases respectively, with 6 bases between them. The whole variable domain, remainder taken from reference TRBV7-9 and TRBJ2-1, is DTGVSQNPRHKITKRGQNVTFRCDPISEHNRLYWYRQTLGQGPEFLTYFQNEAQLEKSRLLSDRFSAERPKGSFSTLEIQRTEQGDSAMYLCASSSDKQFFGPGTRLTVL.

V gene TRBV20-1 combines with J gene TRBJ2-5; tentatively, D is TRBD1 (5 bases). This CDR3 is 15 amino acids long. From germline, CDR1 is DFQATT and CDR2 SNEGSKA (reference sequence). V dropped 4 bases and J dropped 1 base, with 16 bases sitting between them. For the CDR3, the DNA is TGCAGTGCTAACCCCTATTCCCAGGGCCAAGAGACCCAGTACTTC. As protein: CSANPYSQGQETQYF.

The rearrangement links TRBV6-6 to TRBJ2-1; 7 positions agree with TRBD2. Germline loops: CDR1 MNHNY, CDR2 SVGAGI (reference sequence). CDR3 length: 16 residues. J lost 3 bases, V lost 7 bases, and 12 bases had no gene match. The CDR3 is CASILRGGRFYNEQFF. CDR3 bases: TGTGCCAGCATCCTTAGGGGAGGGCGTTTCTACAATGAGCAGTTCTTC.

The chain joins TRBV10-3 to TRBJ1-1, with unresolved D. The V end lost 7 bases, the J end lost 3 bases, and 15 bases lay between the germline ends. CDR1 is ENHRY, CDR2 SYGVKD, per germline. The CDR3 runs to 14 residues. The CDR3 DNA sequence: TGTGCCATCAAAAACGTGCGGGGATACACTGAAGCTTTCTTT. This codes for CAIKNVRGYTEAFF.

The chain joins TRBV29-1 to TRBJ1-2; TRBD1 agrees at 12 bases. This CDR3 spans 13 amino acids. Germline V gene lookup returns CDR1 SQVTM and CDR2 ANQGSEA. V shed 3 bases, J shed 8 bases, and the junction held 4 bases outside the gene matches. The CDR3 DNA is TGCAGCGTTGACCCGGGACAGGGGGCGGGCTACACCTTC. Translation: CSVDPGQGAGYTF.

The CDR3 spells CASSQDNPGVNSPLHF. The CDR3 nucleotides are TGTGCCAGCAGCCAAGATAACCCAGGGGTGAATTCACCCCTCCACTTT. V and J are TRBV3-1 and TRBJ1-6; weak D call: TRBD1 (6 bases). The CDR3 has 16 residues. The germline V gene encodes CDR1 LGHDT and CDR2 YNNKEL (reference sequence). Trimming cost V 0 bases and J 7 bases, with 13 bases left between them. The full variable domain, completed using reference TRBV3-1 and TRBJ1-6, is DTAVSQTPKYLVTQMGNDKSIKCEQNLGHDTMYWYKQDSKKFLKIMFSYNNKELIINETVPNRFSPKSPDKAHLNLHINSLELGDSAVYFCASSQDNPGVNSPLHFGNGTRLTVT.

The V and J genes are TRBV7-9 and TRBJ2-4; D ambiguous. There are 16 residues in the CDR3. Germline CDR1 and CDR2: SEHNR and FQNEAQ (reference sequence). Trimming removed 5 bases at V and 1 base at J, with 15 bases between. In DNA, the CDR3 is TGTGCCAGCAGCCCTTTTCTCCTCGGTGCCAAAAACATTCAGTACTTC. Residues: CASSPFLLGAKNIQYF.

This clonotype was seen only once. CDR3 nucleotide sequence: TGTGCCAGCAGCTTAAGGACAAATAGAGGGAAAAACATTCAGTACTTC. Its translation is CASSLRTNRGKNIQYF. This chain joins TRBV11-2 and TRBJ2-4, with D perhaps TRBD1 or TRBD2 (5 bases each). The CDR3 loop spans 16 amino acids. Trimming took 2 bases from V and 4 from J, leaving 15 bases between them. Germline CDR1 is SGHAT and CDR2 is FQNNGV.